This T cell receptor (beta chain) was found in a study of OX40 agonist ivuxolimab in advanced cancers. Study summary: The study reported partial responses in three patients: one hepatocellular carcinoma, two cutaneous melanoma. The study, taken as a whole, reports: More expanded clones were seen, on average, in CD8+ T cells than in CD4+. Nonresponders, in some cases, also had low normalized T-cell clonal expansion.

Some clones are missing from TCRdb's copy, which holds only in-frame ones; the method was immunoSEQ multiplex PCR. The data contain roughly 140,000 clones, roughly 94% of them seen just once; the ten biggest clones take up around 0.28%. This clone was counted between two and nine times. What it binds is unknown. V lost 3 bases and J lost 4, with 25 bases in between. The CDR3 spans 18 residues. Germline V lookup: CDR1 SGDLS, CDR2 YYNGEE. The source of this sequence is an adult with an advanced solid tumor such as melanoma, head and neck, liver or kidney cancer. The genes are TRBV9 and TRBJ2-5, with a tentative D call TRBD2 (5 bases). Sequencing was performed on CD4+ or CD8+ T cells sorted from blood, taken in a trial of the OX40 agonist ivuxolimab. CDR3 coding DNA: TGTGCCAGCAGCGAGCGGCCCGATTTGGGTCCGTTGCGAGAGACCCAGTACTTC. This sequence encodes CASSERPDLGPLRETQYF.